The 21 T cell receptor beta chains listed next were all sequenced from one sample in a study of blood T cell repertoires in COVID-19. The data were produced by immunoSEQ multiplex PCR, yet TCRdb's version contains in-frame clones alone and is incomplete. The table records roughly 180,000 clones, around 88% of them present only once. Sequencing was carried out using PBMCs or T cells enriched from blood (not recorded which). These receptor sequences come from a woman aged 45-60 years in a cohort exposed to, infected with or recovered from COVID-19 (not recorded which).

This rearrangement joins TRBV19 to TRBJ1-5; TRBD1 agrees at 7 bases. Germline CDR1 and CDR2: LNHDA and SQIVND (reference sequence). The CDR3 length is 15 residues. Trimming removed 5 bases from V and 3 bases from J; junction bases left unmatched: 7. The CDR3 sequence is CASSGSTGNNQPQHF. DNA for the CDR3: TGTGCCAGTAGTGGGTCGACAGGGAACAATCAGCCCCAGCATTTT. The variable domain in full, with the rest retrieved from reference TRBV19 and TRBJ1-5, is DGGITQSPKYLFRKEGQNVTLSCEQNLNHDAMYWYRQDPGQGLRLIYYSQIVNDFQKGDIAEGYSVSREKKESFPLTVTSAQKNPTAFYLCASSGSTGNNQPQHFGDGTRLSIL.

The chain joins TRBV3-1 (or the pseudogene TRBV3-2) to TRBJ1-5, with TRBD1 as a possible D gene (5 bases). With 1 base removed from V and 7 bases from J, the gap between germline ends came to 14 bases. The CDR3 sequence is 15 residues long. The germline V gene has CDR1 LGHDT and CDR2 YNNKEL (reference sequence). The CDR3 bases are TGTGCCAGCAGCCAAGGGGGCGGGGGTGGACAGCCCCAGCATTTT. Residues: CASSQGGGGGQPQHF.

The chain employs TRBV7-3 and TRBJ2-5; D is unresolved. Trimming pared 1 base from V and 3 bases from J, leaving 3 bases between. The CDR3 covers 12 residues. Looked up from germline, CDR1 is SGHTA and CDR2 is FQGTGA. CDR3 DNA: TGTGCCAGCAGCTTAAGTAAAGAGACCCAGTACTTC. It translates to CASSLSKETQYF.

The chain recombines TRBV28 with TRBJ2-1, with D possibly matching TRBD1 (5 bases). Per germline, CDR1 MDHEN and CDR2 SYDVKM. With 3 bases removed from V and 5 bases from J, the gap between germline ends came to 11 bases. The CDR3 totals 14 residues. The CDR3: CASSFSDIHNEQFF. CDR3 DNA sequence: TGTGCCAGCAGTTTCTCGGACATCCACAATGAGCAGTTCTTC.

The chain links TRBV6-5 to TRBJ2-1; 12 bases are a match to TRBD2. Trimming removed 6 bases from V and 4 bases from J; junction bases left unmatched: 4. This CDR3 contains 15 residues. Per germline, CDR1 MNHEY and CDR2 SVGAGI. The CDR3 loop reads CASRRLAGAYNEQFF. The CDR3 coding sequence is TGTGCCAGCAGACGACTAGCGGGAGCATACAATGAGCAGTTCTTC.

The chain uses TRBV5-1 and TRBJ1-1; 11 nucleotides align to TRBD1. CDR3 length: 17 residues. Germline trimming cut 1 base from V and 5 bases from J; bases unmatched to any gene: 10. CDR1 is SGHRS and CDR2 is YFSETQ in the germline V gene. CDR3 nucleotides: TGCGCCAGCAGCTTGTCTGGGGGGACAGGGGGAAGGACTGAAGCTTTCTTT. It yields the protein CASSLSGGTGGRTEAFF.

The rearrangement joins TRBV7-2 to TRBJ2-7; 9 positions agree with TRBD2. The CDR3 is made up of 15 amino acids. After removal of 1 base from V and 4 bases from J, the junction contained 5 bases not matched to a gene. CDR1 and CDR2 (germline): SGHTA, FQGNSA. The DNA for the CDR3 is TGTGCCAGCAGCTTAGTAGCGGGAGCGGTGTACGAGCAGTACTTC. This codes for CASSLVAGAVYEQYF.

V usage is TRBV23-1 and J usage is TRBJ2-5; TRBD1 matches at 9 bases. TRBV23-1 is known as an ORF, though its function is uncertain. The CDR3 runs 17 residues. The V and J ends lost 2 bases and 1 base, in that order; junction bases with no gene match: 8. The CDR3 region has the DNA TGCGCCAGCAGTCAAGCCGGGCGGGGACAGGGCCAAGAGACCCAGTACTTC. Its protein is CASSQAGRGQGQETQYF.

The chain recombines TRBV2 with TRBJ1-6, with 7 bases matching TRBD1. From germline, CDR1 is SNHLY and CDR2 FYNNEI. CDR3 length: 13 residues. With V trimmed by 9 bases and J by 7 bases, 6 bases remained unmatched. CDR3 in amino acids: CARNRDRNSPLHF. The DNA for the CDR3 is TGTGCCAGAAACCGGGACAGAAATTCACCCCTCCACTTT.

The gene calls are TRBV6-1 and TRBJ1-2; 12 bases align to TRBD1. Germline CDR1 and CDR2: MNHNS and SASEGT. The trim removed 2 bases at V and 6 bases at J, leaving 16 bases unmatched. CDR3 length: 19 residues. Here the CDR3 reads CASSETLSGTGGPRDGYTF. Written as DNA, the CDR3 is TGTGCCAGCAGTGAAACGCTGTCCGGGACAGGGGGCCCGAGGGATGGCTACACCTTC.

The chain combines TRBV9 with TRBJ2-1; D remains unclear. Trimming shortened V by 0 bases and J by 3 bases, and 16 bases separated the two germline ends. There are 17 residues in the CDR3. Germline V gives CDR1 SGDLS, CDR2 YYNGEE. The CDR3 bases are TGTGCCAGCAGCGTAGGTGACGTGCCGACACGCTACAATGAGCAGTTCTTC. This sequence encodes CASSVGDVPTRYNEQFF.

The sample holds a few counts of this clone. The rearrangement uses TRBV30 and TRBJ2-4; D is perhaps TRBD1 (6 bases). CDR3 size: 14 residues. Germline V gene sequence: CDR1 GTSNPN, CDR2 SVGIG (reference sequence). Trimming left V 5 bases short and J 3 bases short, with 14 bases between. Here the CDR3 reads CAWATGSGKNIQYF. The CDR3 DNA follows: TGTGCCTGGGCCACAGGGTCTGGCAAAAACATTCAGTACTTC.

For the CDR3, the DNA is TGTGCCAGTAGTAGCCGGGACAGGGGAAGCTCCTATAATTCACCCCTCCACTTT. Its protein is CASSSRDRGSSYNSPLHF. V usage is TRBV19 and J usage is TRBJ1-6; 10 nucleotides match TRBD1. V was pared by 4 bases and J by 0 bases, with 6 bases of the junction left unmatched. Germline V lookup: CDR1 LNHDA, CDR2 SQIVND (reference sequence). This CDR3 has 18 residues.

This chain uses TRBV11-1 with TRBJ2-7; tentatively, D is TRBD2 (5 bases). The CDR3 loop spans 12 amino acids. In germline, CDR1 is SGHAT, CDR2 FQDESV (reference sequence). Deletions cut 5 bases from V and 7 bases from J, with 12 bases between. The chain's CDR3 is CASSPNRGEQYF. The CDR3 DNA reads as TGTGCCAGCAGCCCAAATCGAGGGGAGCAGTACTTC.

The DNA for the CDR3 is TGTGCCAGCAGCGCGACTAGCGGGTCCTACCAAGAGACCCAGTACTTC. Amino acids: CASSATSGSYQETQYF. V usage is TRBV7-2 and J usage is TRBJ2-5, with 10 bases fitting TRBD2. The CDR3 is made up of 16 amino acids. Germline loops: CDR1 SGHTA, CDR2 FQGNSA. Unmatched junction bases numbered 6, after V lost 5 bases and J lost 0 bases. The full variable domain, rest sourced from reference TRBV7-2 and TRBJ2-5, is GAGVSQSPSNKVTEKGKDVELRCDPISGHTALYWYRQSLGQGLEFLIYFQGNSAPDKSGLPSDRFSAERTGGSVSTLTIQRTQQEDSAVYLCASSATSGSYQETQYFGPGTRLLVL.

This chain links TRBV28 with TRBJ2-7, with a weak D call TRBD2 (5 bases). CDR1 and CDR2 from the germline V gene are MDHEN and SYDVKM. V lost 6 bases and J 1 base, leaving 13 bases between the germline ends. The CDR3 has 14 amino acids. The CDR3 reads CASRPGGSSYEQYF. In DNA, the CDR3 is TGTGCCAGCAGACCCGGAGGTAGTTCCTACGAGCAGTACTTC.

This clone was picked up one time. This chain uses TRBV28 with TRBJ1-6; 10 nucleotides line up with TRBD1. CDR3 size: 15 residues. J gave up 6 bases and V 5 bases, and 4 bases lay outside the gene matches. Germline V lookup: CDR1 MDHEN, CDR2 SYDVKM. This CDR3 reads CASSPGTGVNSPLHF. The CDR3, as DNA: TGTGCCAGCAGTCCCGGGACAGGGGTTAATTCACCCCTCCACTTT.

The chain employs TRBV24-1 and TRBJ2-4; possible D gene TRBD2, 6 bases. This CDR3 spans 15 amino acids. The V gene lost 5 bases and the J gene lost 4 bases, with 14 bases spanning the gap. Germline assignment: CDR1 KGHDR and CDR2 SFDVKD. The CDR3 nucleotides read TGTGCCACCAGTGGTACGGGGCTAGCGAAAAACATTCAGTACTTC. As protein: CATSGTGLAKNIQYF.

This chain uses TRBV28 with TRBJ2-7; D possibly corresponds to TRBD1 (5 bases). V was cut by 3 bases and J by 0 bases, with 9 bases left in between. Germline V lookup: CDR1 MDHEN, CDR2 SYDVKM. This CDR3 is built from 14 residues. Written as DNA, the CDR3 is TGTGCCAGCAGTTTTATCCAGGGCTCCTACGAGCAGTACTTC. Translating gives CASSFIQGSYEQYF.

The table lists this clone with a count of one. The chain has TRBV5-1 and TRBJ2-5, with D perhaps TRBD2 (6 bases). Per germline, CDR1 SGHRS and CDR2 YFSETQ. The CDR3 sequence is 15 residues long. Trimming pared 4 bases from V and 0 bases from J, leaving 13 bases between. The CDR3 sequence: CASSPTGDYQETQYF. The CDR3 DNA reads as TGCGCCAGCAGCCCCACCGGGGACTACCAAGAGACCCAGTACTTC.

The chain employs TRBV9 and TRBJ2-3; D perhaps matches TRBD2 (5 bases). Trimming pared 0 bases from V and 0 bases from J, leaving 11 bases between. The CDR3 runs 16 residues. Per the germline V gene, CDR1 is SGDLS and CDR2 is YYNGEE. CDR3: CASSVVSGTSTDTQYF. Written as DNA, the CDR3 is TGTGCCAGCAGCGTAGTGTCGGGAACTAGCACAGATACGCAGTATTTT.